Included here is one T cell receptor beta chain sequence, with context. Its antigen remains unidentified. This sample stems from a study of chemoradiotherapy in HPV16-positive cancers. Samples were taken several times over chemoradiotherapy. General study points: Candidate HPV-specific clones and E7-related TCR motifs grew in tumor during treatment. For HPV16-positive patients, expanding HPV-responsive T cells associated with longer recurrence-free survival. Functional assays defining HPV-specific T cells used only two HPV16-positive patients.

V shed 5 bases and J shed 7 bases, with 17 bases lying between them. The CDR3 consists of 15 residues. Germline V lookup: CDR1 LNHDA, CDR2 SQIVND (reference sequence). TCRdb's copy holds only in-frame clones and misses some; the assay was immunoSEQ multiplex PCR. The sample holds thousands of clones, around 87% seen once. The clonotype originates from a human donor with HPV-associated anogenital cancer. This sample comprised tumor tissue, obtained from a patient who underwent chemoradiotherapy. The rearrangement joins TRBV19 to TRBJ1-4; D is unresolved. The CDR3 here is CASSSQLTGGEKLFF. The CDR3 DNA is TGTGCCAGTAGTTCTCAACTAACTGGTGGTGAAAAACTGTTTTTT.